The 4 T cell receptor beta chains given below trace back to one sample, sequenced in a study of PD-1 blockade in classical Hodgkin lymphoma. Sample time point: cycle 4 day 1 (C4D1), after five to seven weeks of nivolumab. In every patient, relapse followed autologous stem cell transplantation, while exposure to brentuximab vedotin differed. Negative magnetic selection isolated CD4+ T cells from thawed PBMCs. The data were produced by immunoSEQ multiplex PCR, yet TCRdb's version contains in-frame clones alone and is incomplete. This sample has fewer than 35,000 clones, with roughly nine tenths found just once. The sample consisted of CD4+ T cells from blood, taken before the fourth cycle of nivolumab. The origin of the receptors is a human donor with classical Hodgkin lymphoma.

This chain links TRBV28 with TRBJ1-2; D unclear. Germline-derived CDR1 and CDR2 are MDHEN and SYDVKM. The V end was cut by 6 bases, the J end by 7 bases, with 18 bases between. This CDR3 has 14 residues. The CDR3 nucleotides read TGTGCCAGCAGGGAGGACGTAACTACACTTGGCTACACCTTC. Amino acids: CASREDVTTLGYTF.

The chain employs TRBV27 and TRBJ2-1; TRBD1 matches 10 bases. Trimming took 4 bases from V and 7 from J; bases not matched to a gene: 10. Germline CDR1 MNHEY, CDR2 SMNVEV (reference sequence). CDR3 length: 16 amino acids. The DNA for the CDR3 is TGTGCCAGCAGTTCTAGACCGGGACAGGGGTGGAATGAGCAGTTCTTC. Its protein is CASSSRPGQGWNEQFF.

The V gene is TRBV5-1, the J gene TRBJ1-2; possible D gene TRBD1, 5 bases. CDR3 size: 13 residues. Germline V CDR1 and CDR2: SGHRS, YFSETQ. V dropped 0 bases and J dropped 8 bases, with 11 bases sitting between them. CDR3 protein: CASSLEEGSGYTF. CDR3 nucleotides: TGCGCCAGCAGCTTGGAAGAGGGGAGCGGCTACACCTTC.

The rearrangement joins TRBV6-5 to TRBJ2-5, with D unresolved. Trimming stripped 2 bases from V and 1 base from J, with 11 bases between. Germline V lookup: CDR1 MNHEY, CDR2 SVGAGI. The CDR3 totals 15 residues. Here the CDR3 reads CASSYTSRIQETQYF. CDR3 bases: TGTGCCAGCAGTTACACTTCCCGGATCCAAGAGACCCAGTACTTC.